These 17 T cell receptor beta chains came from one sample sequenced in a study of CD8 T cells in ankylosing spondylitis. TCRdb independently ran MiXCR on the 5' RACE reads; one entry per CDR3 protein. This table holds under 250,000 distinct CDR3 sequences, approximately 8% found once. The sample taken for sequencing was blood, either unsorted or a sorted T cell fraction (not recorded which). The receptors derive from a female donor with ankylosing spondylitis or in good health (not recorded which).

This clonotype has ten or more counts. The V gene is TRBV30, the J gene TRBJ1-2; 9 nucleotides match TRBD1. Per germline, CDR1 GTSNPN and CDR2 SVGIG (reference sequence). Germline trimming cut 2 bases from V and 14 bases from J; bases unmatched to any gene: 12. There are 13 residues in the CDR3. The CDR3 here is CAWSPGTGTLGTF. The CDR3 DNA is TGTGCCTGGAGTCCCGGGACAGGGACCCTTGGGACCTTC.

There are many counts of this clonotype. The rearrangement links TRBV6-5 to TRBJ2-5; maybe TRBD1 (6 bases). CDR1 MNHEY and CDR2 SVGAGI come from the germline V gene. The CDR3 is made up of 15 amino acids. The V end lost 2 bases, the J end lost 7 bases, and 17 bases lay between the germline ends. CDR3 sequence: CASSYADRRIGTQYF. The DNA for the CDR3 is TGTGCCAGCAGTTACGCCGACAGGAGGATCGGGACCCAGTACTTC.

This clonotype was seen many times. The rearrangement uses TRBV5-8 and TRBJ2-1; 7 bases are shared with TRBD1. CDR3 length: 15 amino acids. The germline V gene has CDR1 SGHTS and CDR2 YDEGEE. The V segment lost 2 bases and the J segment 6 bases; nucleotides outside the gene matches: 8. This chain's CDR3 is CASSLRGGVGNEQFF. The CDR3 DNA sequence: TGTGCCAGCAGCTTAAGAGGGGGCGTGGGCAATGAGCAGTTCTTC.

This clonotype appeared many times. One end of the junction fails to match germline, which may point to a read error. The rearrangement links TRBV2 to TRBJ1-2, with 10 bases fitting TRBD1. Germline V CDR1 and CDR2: SNHLY, FYNNEI. This CDR3 is 13 amino acids long. This CDR3 reads CASRDRGYYGYTF. For the CDR3, the DNA is TGTGCCAGCAGGGACAGGGGGTACTACGGCTACACCTTC.

This clonotype was seen ten or more times. The V call is TRBV9, the J call TRBJ2-7, with 10 positions matching TRBD1. CDR1 is SGDLS and CDR2 is YYNGEE in the germline V gene. The CDR3 runs 14 residues. V shed 3 bases, J shed 8 bases, and the junction held 8 bases outside the gene matches. CDR3 region: CASSATGGVEKQYF. The CDR3 nucleotides are TGTGCCAGCAGCGCGACAGGGGGCGTTGAGAAGCAGTACTTC.

A remark on this clonotype: Just one base apart from a much larger clone, this may be a read error. The J gene is TRBJ2-5, the V gene TRBV12-3 or TRBV12-4, with 7 bases matching TRBD2. The CDR3 extends over 15 amino acids. The CDR3 reads CASSPGGAGPETQHF. CDR3 sequence (DNA): TGTGCCAGCAGTCCCGGGGGAGCGGGGCCAGAGACCCAGCACTTC.

This clonotype was counted at least ten times. This chain connects TRBV5-4 to TRBJ2-1; no definite D call. Trimming cost V 0 bases and J 16 bases, with 11 bases left between them. The CDR3 is 11 residues long. Germline-derived CDR1 and CDR2 are SGHNT and YYREEE (reference sequence). The CDR3 sequence: CASSLGQKEFF. The CDR3, as DNA: TGTGCCAGCAGCTTGGGGCAAAAAGAATTCTTC.

This clonotype was seen at least ten times. The chain is built from TRBV9 and TRBJ1-1; 8 bases are shared with TRBD1. CDR3 size: 16 residues. Per germline, CDR1 SGDLS and CDR2 YYNGEE. V gave up 0 bases and J gave up 1 base; unmatched junction bases: 5. The CDR3 nucleotides are TGTGCCAGCAGCGTAGCAGGGGGCGCCGAGAACACTGAAGCTTTCTTT. Its translation: CASSVAGGAENTEAFF.

CDR3 sequence reads: CASSLGQVFDNEQFF. The CDR3 DNA is TGTGCCAGCAGCTTAGGGCAGGTATTCGACAATGAGCAGTTCTTC. The V call is TRBV7-6, the J call TRBJ2-1; D remains ambiguous. Looked up from germline, CDR1 is SGHVS and CDR2 is FNYEAQ. The CDR3 length is 15 residues. V lost 1 base to trimming and J lost 5 bases, with 12 bases between them.

This clonotype was observed at least ten times. This chain joins TRBV10-3 and TRBJ1-1; no definite D call. The CDR3 is made up of 14 amino acids. Germline loops: CDR1 ENHRY, CDR2 SYGVKD. V was trimmed by 2 bases and J by 1 base, leaving 8 bases between them. The CDR3 bases are TGTGCCATCAGTGAGATTAACGGGAACACTGAAGCTTTCTTT. Amino acid sequence: CAISEINGNTEAFF.

This clonotype has ten or more counts. V is TRBV5-1 and J is TRBJ1-2, with 7 positions matching TRBD1. Germline V CDR1 and CDR2: SGHRS, YFSETQ. Trimming took 0 bases from V and 4 from J; bases not matched to a gene: 6. The CDR3 spans 15 residues. This CDR3 is CASSLAGQSFYGYTF. CDR3 bases: TGCGCCAGCAGCTTGGCGGGACAGAGTTTCTATGGCTACACCTTC.

This clonotype showed up many times. The chain uses TRBV7-2 and TRBJ2-2; no clear D. V gave up 5 bases and J gave up 3 bases, with 13 bases separating them. Germline V gene sequence: CDR1 SGHTA, CDR2 FQGNSA. This CDR3 is built from 15 residues. Here the CDR3 DNA reads TGTGCCAGCAGCACCATAAGGGCATACACCGGGGAGCTGTTTTTT. As protein: CASSTIRAYTGELFF.

This clonotype was found many times. The chain combines TRBV7-3 with TRBJ2-1; D may be TRBD2 (5 bases). Germline V gene sequence: CDR1 SGHTA, CDR2 FQGTGA. The CDR3 is 13 residues long. V lost 3 bases and J 5 bases, leaving 8 bases between the germline ends. CDR3 sequence (DNA): TGTGCCAGCAGCTTGGTGCGGGACAATGAGCAGTTCTTC. Translated, it gives CASSLVRDNEQFF.

In its sample, this clonotype was seen many times. This chain uses TRBV5-1 with TRBJ2-1; 9 bases are a match to TRBD2. Unmatched junction bases numbered 7, after V lost 1 base and J lost 8 bases. Germline CDR1 and CDR2: SGHRS and YFSETQ. CDR3 length equals 15 residues. The CDR3 coding sequence is TGCGCCAGCAGCTTGTCAGCTAGCGGGATTGATGAGCAGTTCTTC. This encodes CASSLSASGIDEQFF.

The chain recombines TRBV7-9 with TRBJ1-1; D remains ambiguous. The germline CDR1 and CDR2 sequences are SEHNR and FQNEAQ (reference sequence). Trimming left V 4 bases short and J 1 base short, with 7 bases between. The CDR3 spans 13 residues. CDR3 sequence: CASSYVQNTEAFF. The CDR3 DNA reads as TGTGCCAGCAGCTATGTACAGAACACTGAAGCTTTCTTT.

This clonotype was seen ten or more times. CDR3 region: CRVQGARYSNEQFF. DNA of the CDR3: TGCAGGGTACAGGGGGCCCGCTACAGCAATGAGCAGTTCTTC. V usage is TRBV29-1 and J usage is TRBJ2-1; TRBD1 agrees at 9 bases. The germline V gene has CDR1 SQVTM and CDR2 ANQGSEA. This CDR3 has 14 amino acids.

This clonotype was seen ten or more times. This sequence joins TRBV12-3 or TRBV12-4 and TRBJ1-2; TRBD1 is a possible D gene (6 bases). Trimming took 7 bases from V and 2 from J, leaving 14 bases between them. This CDR3 has 14 residues. The DNA of the CDR3 is TGTGCCAGCACCCACACGGGGGCGAACTATGGCTACACCTTC. It yields the protein CASTHTGANYGYTF.